The 23 T cell receptor beta chains below were found in one sample sequenced in a study of cytomegalovirus exposure and HLA in healthy donors. Primers for the PCR totalled 60 Vbeta and 13 Jbeta. The method was immunoSEQ multiplex PCR; TCRdb's version includes in-frame clones alone and lacks a portion of them. Found here are over 75,000 clones, approximately 85% of them singletons; the top ten hold around 5.6%. Sample: PBMCs. The receptors derive from a woman aged 18-29 years in good health and CMV-seropositive.

The chain recombines TRBV27 with TRBJ2-7; a possible D gene is TRBD2 (6 bases). CDR1 and CDR2 from the germline V gene are MNHEY and SMNVEV (reference sequence). CDR3 length equals 14 residues. The V end lost 4 bases, the J end lost 7 bases, and 17 bases lay between the germline ends. The chain's CDR3 is CASSSAGRVWEQYF. For the CDR3, the DNA is TGTGCCAGCAGTTCGGCGGGACGTGTTTGGGAGCAGTACTTC.

V usage is TRBV28 and J usage is TRBJ1-4; D gene unclear. Per the germline V gene, CDR1 is MDHEN and CDR2 is SYDVKM. The CDR3 extends over 13 amino acids. The germline V and J ends were trimmed by 6 bases and 8 bases, with 13 bases remaining between them. The DNA for the CDR3 is TGTGCCAGCAGCCTAAGGAACAGAGAAAAACTGTTTTTT. Its protein product is CASSLRNREKLFF.

V usage is TRBV2 and J usage is TRBJ1-6, with TRBD1 identical over 8 bases. The germline V gene has CDR1 SNHLY and CDR2 FYNNEI. The CDR3 runs 14 residues. Losses at the gene ends were 8 bases for V and 8 bases for J; bases not matched to a gene: 8. The DNA for the CDR3 is TGTGCCAGCGCGTCGGGACAGGAGTATTCACCCCTCCACTTT. As protein: CASASGQEYSPLHF.

This clone showed up just a few times. The CDR3 nucleotides read TGCGCCAGCAGCTCGGACAGGGGGCTGATCTATGGCTACACCTTC. It is translated as CASSSDRGLIYGYTF. The chain is built from TRBV5-1 and TRBJ1-2, with TRBD1 matching over 11 bases. The V gene's germline CDR1 is SGHRS and CDR2 YFSETQ. After removal of 3 bases from V and 4 bases from J, the junction contained 5 bases not matched to a gene. This CDR3 is 15 amino acids long.

The CDR3 here is CASSDRGSTDTQYF. DNA for the CDR3: TGTGCCAGCAGTGACAGGGGCAGCACAGATACGCAGTATTTT. The chain has TRBV6-4 and TRBJ2-3; maybe TRBD1 (5 bases). V gave up 2 bases and J gave up 0 bases, with 6 bases separating them. The CDR3 has 14 amino acids. In germline, CDR1 is MRHNA, CDR2 SNTAGT.

The DNA of the CDR3 is TGTGCCAGCAGCCCGAAGGGACAGGGAAACGATGGCTACACCTTC. Amino acid sequence: CASSPKGQGNDGYTF. The rearrangement uses TRBV16 and TRBJ1-2, with 9 nucleotides matching TRBD1. Germline V gives CDR1 KGHSY, CDR2 FQNENV. CDR3 length: 15 amino acids. Trimming cost V 4 bases and J 6 bases; bases outside gene matches: 9.

This sequence joins TRBV7-8 and TRBJ1-2; 9 positions agree with TRBD1. The CDR3 totals 15 residues. V trimming: 2 bases; J trimming: 4 bases; junction bases outside the gene matches: 5. CDR1 and CDR2 (germline): SGHVS, FQNEAQ. The CDR3 is CASSLRRGQGYGYTF. CDR3 nucleotide sequence: TGTGCCAGCAGCTTAAGAAGGGGACAGGGCTATGGCTACACCTTC.

This CDR3 is CASSYTPTGQEQYF. The CDR3 region has the DNA TGTGCCAGCAGTTACACCCCGACAGGGCAAGAGCAGTACTTC. V usage is TRBV6-5 and J usage is TRBJ2-7; 7 bases are shared with TRBD1. The CDR3 has 14 amino acids. The germline CDR1 and CDR2 sequences are MNHEY and SVGAGI. Trimming cost V 2 bases and J 7 bases; bases outside gene matches: 8.

The rearrangement joins TRBV4-1 to TRBJ2-3, with D possibly being TRBD2 (6 bases). Trimming took 0 bases from V and 7 from J, leaving 20 bases between them. Per germline, CDR1 MGHRA and CDR2 YSYEKL. The CDR3 extends over 17 amino acids. The CDR3: CASSQDRRGPFSYTQYF. Written as DNA, the CDR3 is TGCGCCAGCAGCCAAGACCGGCGGGGACCATTTTCGTATACGCAGTATTTT.

The CDR3 region has the DNA TGTGCCAGCAGTCATAGTAGGGCCCGGGATGCTACCTACAATGAGCAGTTCTTC. It codes for CASSHSRARDATYNEQFF. The V call is TRBV25-1, the J call TRBJ2-1, with a tentative D call TRBD2 (5 bases). Looked up from germline, CDR1 is MGHDK and CDR2 is SYGVNS. The CDR3 covers 18 residues. Deletions cut 5 bases from V and 2 bases from J, with 22 bases between.

This chain connects TRBV5-1 to TRBJ2-2, with 13 bases identical to TRBD2. V shed 6 bases, J shed 8 bases, and the junction held 13 bases outside the gene matches. Germline CDR1 reads SGHRS; CDR2 reads YFSETQ. The CDR3 spans 17 residues. In nucleotides, the CDR3 is TGCGCCAGCATCGGCGGGACTAGCGGGGCCATGCTGGGGGAGCTGTTTTTT. Protein sequence: CASIGGTSGAMLGELFF.

This clone has just one count. The V call is TRBV7-9, the J call TRBJ1-4, with TRBD1 as a possible D gene (6 bases). Germline V gene lookup returns CDR1 SEHNR and CDR2 FQNEAQ (reference sequence). Trimming cost V 2 bases and J 7 bases, with 11 bases left between them. CDR3 length equals 14 residues. CDR3: CASSLQQGSEKLFF. The CDR3 region has the DNA TGTGCCAGCAGCTTACAACAGGGCTCTGAAAAACTGTTTTTT.

This clone was counted only a few times. The chain joins TRBV5-6 to TRBJ1-5; TRBD1 matches 7 bases. This CDR3 comprises 15 residues. V was pared by 3 bases and J by 4 bases, with 7 bases of the junction left unmatched. Per the germline V gene, CDR1 is SGHDT and CDR2 is YYEEEE. The CDR3 DNA is TGTGCCAGCAGCTCCGGGACAGTCTTAAATCAGCCCCAGCATTTT. Translating it yields CASSSGTVLNQPQHF. Variable domain in full (rest from reference TRBV5-6 and TRBJ1-5): DAGVTQSPTHLIKTRGQQVTLRCSPKSGHDTVSWYQQALGQGPQFIFQYYEEEERQRGNFPDRFSGHQFPNYSSELNVNALLLGDSALYLCASSSGTVLNQPQHFGDGTRLSIL.

This clone was seen a handful of times. V is TRBV6-1 and J is TRBJ2-7, with D possibly being TRBD2 (7 bases). The CDR3 spans 14 residues. Per the germline V gene, CDR1 is MNHNS and CDR2 is SASEGT. Trimming left V 7 bases short and J 1 base short, with 14 bases between. CDR3 coding DNA: TGTGCCAGCACCGAGGGGGAGGGTTCCTACGAGCAGTACTTC. Translating it yields CASTEGEGSYEQYF.

The rearrangement uses TRBV5-1 and TRBJ2-1; D perhaps matches TRBD1 (5 bases). V was cut by 5 bases and J by 0 bases, with 12 bases left in between. This CDR3 is built from 15 residues. Germline lookup yields CDR1 SGHRS and CDR2 YFSETQ. CDR3 in DNA: TGCGCCAGCAGACCGACAGTTTTCTCCTACAATGAGCAGTTCTTC. It specifies CASRPTVFSYNEQFF. Filled out from reference TRBV5-1 and TRBJ2-1, the complete variable domain reads KAGVTQTPRYLIKTRGQQVTLSCSPISGHRSVSWYQQTPGQGLQFLFEYFSETQRNKGNFPGRFSGRQFSNSRSEMNVSTLELGDSALYLCASRPTVFSYNEQFFGPGTRLTVL.

The V gene is TRBV15, the J gene TRBJ2-7; D gene unclear. Between the trimmed V and J ends, which lost 0 bases and 2 bases, there was a span of 5 bases. From germline, CDR1 is LNHNV and CDR2 YYDKDF (reference sequence). This CDR3 comprises 13 residues. The CDR3 sequence is CATSRDQTYEQYF. In DNA form, the CDR3 reads TGTGCCACCAGCAGAGACCAAACCTACGAGCAGTACTTC. Combining the CDR3 with reference TRBV15 and TRBJ2-7 gives the whole variable domain DAMVIQNPRYQVTQFGKPVTLSCSQTLNHNVMYWYQQKSSQAPKLLFHYYDKDFNNEADTPDNFQSRRPNTSFCFLDIRSPGLGDTAMYLCATSRDQTYEQYFGPGTRLTVT.

The chain is built from TRBV9 and TRBJ1-1; no reliable D call. CDR1 is SGDLS, CDR2 YYNGEE, per germline. With 4 bases removed from V and 0 bases from J, the gap between germline ends came to 4 bases. The CDR3 totals 12 residues. The CDR3 DNA is TGTGCCAGCAGCCCCTTGAACACTGAAGCTTTCTTT. Translating it yields CASSPLNTEAFF.

The chain has TRBV11-3 and TRBJ2-1; D is uncertain. This CDR3 is built from 13 residues. V shed 5 bases and J shed 6 bases, with 11 bases lying between them. The germline gives CDR1 SGHNT, CDR2 YENEEA. This CDR3 is CASSIRSGNEQFF. The CDR3 DNA sequence: TGTGCCAGCAGCATCCGGAGTGGCAATGAGCAGTTCTTC.

This sequence joins TRBV19 and TRBJ1-6; no clear D. This CDR3 has 13 residues. CDR1 is LNHDA, CDR2 SQIVND, per germline (reference sequence). V gave up 10 bases and J gave up 9 bases, with 16 bases separating them. In DNA form, the CDR3 reads TGTGCCACCAGGTTGGGAGGGCCTTCACCCCTCCACTTT. It specifies CATRLGGPSPLHF. Together with reference TRBV19 and TRBJ1-6, the CDR3 gives the full variable domain: DGGITQSPKYLFRKEGQNVTLSCEQNLNHDAMYWYRQDPGQGLRLIYYSQIVNDFQKGDIAEGYSVSREKKESFPLTVTSAQKNPTAFYLCATRLGGPSPLHFGNGTRLTVT.

The CDR3 bases are TGTGCCAGCAGCGCCGAGGGGGCCCAAGAGACCCAGTACTTC. Residues: CASSAEGAQETQYF. This chain uses TRBV7-9 with TRBJ2-5; 7 nucleotides match TRBD1. Germline V gives CDR1 SEHNR, CDR2 FQNEAQ (reference sequence). The V segment lost 5 bases and the J segment 1 base; nucleotides outside the gene matches: 4. The CDR3 runs 14 residues.

The chain uses TRBV19 and TRBJ2-7, with TRBD1 identical over 8 bases. The V segment lost 5 bases and the J segment 3 bases; nucleotides outside the gene matches: 9. Per the germline V gene, CDR1 is LNHDA and CDR2 is SQIVND (reference sequence). This CDR3 region has 15 residues. The CDR3 nucleotides are TGTGCCAGTAGTCTTACCTGGACAGGGATCTACGAGCAGTACTTC. This codes for CASSLTWTGIYEQYF.

The chain combines TRBV4-1 with TRBJ2-3; the match to TRBD2 covers 10 bases. The germline CDR1 and CDR2 sequences are MGHRA and YSYEKL. There are 18 residues in the CDR3. Trimming removed 3 bases from V and 6 bases from J; junction bases left unmatched: 15. The CDR3 loop reads CASSQTGTSELKGDTQYF. For the CDR3, the DNA is TGCGCCAGCAGCCAGACCGGGACTAGCGAGTTAAAGGGGGATACGCAGTATTTT.

The chain couples TRBV9 to TRBJ2-3; 7 nucleotides align to TRBD2. V lost 3 bases to trimming and J lost 1 base; unmatched junction nucleotides: 8. CDR1 and CDR2 from the germline V gene are SGDLS and YYNGEE. This CDR3 has 16 amino acids. The CDR3, as DNA: TGTGCCAGCAGCGAATCAGCGGGGAGACGCACAGATACGCAGTATTTT. Residues: CASSESAGRRTDTQYF.